This note documents a single T cell receptor (beta chain) sequence. A second about 6 to 12 cycle PCR used barcoded and J-beta primers. TCRdb re-called the 5' RACE reads through MiXCR, storing one row per CDR3 protein. This sample has more than 900,000 distinct CDR3 sequences, with about 27% found just once. Germline CDR1 and CDR2: SNHLY and FYNNEI. The CDR3 is 14 amino acids. Trimming took off 9 bases at V and 11 bases at J, with 25 bases between the two ends. The sample is drawn from a study of blood T cells in healthy people across ages. This sample also appeared in a second study, on T cells of mothers and their children.

The source material was blood. The chain employs TRBV2 and TRBJ2-5; D is possibly TRBD2 (7 bases). The TCR was taken from a woman in her thirties or forties in good health. This CDR3 reads CARQEGGTYNEQYF. CDR3 bases: TGTGCCAGACAAGAGGGGGGGACCTACAATGAGCAGTACTTC.